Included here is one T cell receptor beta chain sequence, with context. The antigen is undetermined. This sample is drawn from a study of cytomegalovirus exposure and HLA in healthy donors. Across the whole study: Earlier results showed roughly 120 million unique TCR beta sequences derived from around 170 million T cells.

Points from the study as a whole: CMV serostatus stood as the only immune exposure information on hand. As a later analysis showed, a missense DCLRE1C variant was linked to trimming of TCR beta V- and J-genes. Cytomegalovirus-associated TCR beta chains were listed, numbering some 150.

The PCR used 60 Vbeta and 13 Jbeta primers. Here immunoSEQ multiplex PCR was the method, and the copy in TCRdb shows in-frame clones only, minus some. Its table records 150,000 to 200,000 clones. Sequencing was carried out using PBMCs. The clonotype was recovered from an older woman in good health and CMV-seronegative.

The CDR3 region has the DNA TGTGCCAGCACCAACTCCACCGGGGAGCTGTTTTTT. This encodes CASTNSTGELFF. V gene TRBV5-4 combines with J gene TRBJ2-2; no clear D. Germline CDR1 is SGHNT and CDR2 is YYREEE (reference sequence). The CDR3 loop spans 12 amino acids. The germline V and J ends were trimmed by 6 bases and 4 bases, with 7 bases remaining between them.